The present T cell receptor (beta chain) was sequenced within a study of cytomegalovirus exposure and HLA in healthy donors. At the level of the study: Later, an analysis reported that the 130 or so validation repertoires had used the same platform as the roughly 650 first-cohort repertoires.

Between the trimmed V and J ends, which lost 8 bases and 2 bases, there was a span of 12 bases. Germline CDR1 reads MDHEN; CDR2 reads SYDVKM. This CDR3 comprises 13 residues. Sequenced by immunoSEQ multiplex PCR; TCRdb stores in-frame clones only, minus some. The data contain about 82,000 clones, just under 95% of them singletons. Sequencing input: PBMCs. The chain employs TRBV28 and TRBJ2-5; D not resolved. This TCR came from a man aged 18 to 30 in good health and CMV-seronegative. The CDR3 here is CASGQQPQETQYF. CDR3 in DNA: TGTGCCAGCGGCCAACAACCTCAAGAGACCCAGTACTTC.